This T cell receptor beta chain was observed in a study of blood T cell repertoires in COVID-19. Study summary: Sites across the United States, Italy and Spain contributed samples from acute and convalescent COVID-19.

The CDR3 spans 13 residues. Germline CDR1 reads SNHLY; CDR2 reads FYNNEI. V lost 5 bases and J 3 bases, leaving 10 bases between the germline ends. How the authors handled the data: Amplified reference gene primers provided the basis for estimating nucleated cell counts. Profiled with immunoSEQ multiplex PCR; TCRdb holds only in-frame clones, not every one. V, J and clone size are those of that table, while D and trimming were read from the DNA. This table holds 190,000 or so clones, roughly 90% found once. The J gene is TRBJ1-2, the V gene TRBV2; no definite D call. This clonotype originated in a woman in her 70s with acute or convalescent COVID-19. Sequenced input: peripheral blood. CDR3 in amino acids: CASSQKVDYGYTF. The CDR3 bases are TGTGCCAGCAGTCAGAAAGTTGACTATGGCTACACCTTC.